This T cell receptor beta chain was sequenced for a study of chemoradiotherapy in HPV16-positive cancers. Whole-study findings and limits: Candidate HPV-specific clones and E7-related TCR motifs grew in tumor during treatment. HPV-responsive T-cell expansion during chemoradiotherapy was linked to improved recurrence-free survival in HPV16-positive patients.

Here immunoSEQ multiplex PCR was the method, and the copy in TCRdb shows in-frame clones only, minus some. The data show over a thousand clones, roughly nine tenths seen once. Regarding this clone: Its cognate antigen is unknown.

This CDR3 has 13 amino acids. Germline values: CDR1 MGHDK, CDR2 SYGVNS. Trimming removed 4 bases at V and 8 bases at J, with 9 bases between. The chain joins TRBV25-1 to TRBJ1-6; D uncertain. Sample: tumor tissue, taken from a patient who underwent chemoradiotherapy. This receptor was obtained from a human donor with HPV-associated anogenital cancer. The CDR3 DNA reads as TGTGCCAGCAGTGCGGGAATTGATTCACCCCTCCACTTT. It codes for CASSAGIDSPLHF.